What follows are 5 T cell receptor beta chains derived from one specimen sequenced in a study of T cell responses to AZD1222 COVID-19 vaccine. Method: immunoSEQ multiplex PCR; TCRdb's copy keeps in-frame clones and lacks some. The data contain about 150,000 clones, roughly 94% of them singletons. The specimen comprised peripheral blood, sampled on day 0 of AZD1222 vaccination. These receptors all come from an adult in good health.

The rearrangement links TRBV9 to TRBJ1-3; D not resolved. The CDR3 is 16 residues long. The germline gives CDR1 SGDLS, CDR2 YYNGEE. V gave up 0 bases and J gave up 0 bases, with 10 bases separating them. CDR3 DNA: TGTGCCAGCAGCGTAGATGGCGGCCTCTCTGGAAACACCATATATTTT. As protein: CASSVDGGLSGNTIYF.

This chain joins TRBV20-1 and TRBJ2-5; TRBD2 aligns across 7 bases. CDR1 is DFQATT and CDR2 is SNEGSKA in the germline V gene (reference sequence). CDR3 length: 11 amino acids. The V segment lost 6 bases and the J segment 10 bases; nucleotides outside the gene matches: 8. The CDR3 sequence is CSAGRGLIQYF. The CDR3 DNA follows: TGCAGTGCAGGGAGGGGACTTATCCAGTACTTC.

This chain uses TRBV9 with TRBJ2-3; 9 nucleotides line up with TRBD2. Looked up from germline, CDR1 is SGDLS and CDR2 is YYNGEE. This CDR3 is 15 amino acids long. The V gene end was trimmed by 0 bases and the J gene end by 1 base; junction bases not matched to a gene: 0. The CDR3 nucleotides read TGTGCCAGCAGCGTAGGGACTAGCGGCACAGATACGCAGTATTTT. It specifies CASSVGTSGTDTQYF.

This clone was seen a single time. The chain has TRBV30 and TRBJ2-1, with 9 positions matching TRBD2. The CDR3 covers 16 residues. After removal of 3 bases from V and 3 bases from J, the junction contained 9 bases not matched to a gene. The germline CDR1 and CDR2 sequences are GTSNPN and SVGIG (reference sequence). Here the CDR3 DNA reads TGTGCCTGGAGCGACTCCGGGACTAGCTTCTACAATGAGCAGTTCTTC. It is translated as CAWSDSGTSFYNEQFF.

The chain recombines TRBV6-5 with TRBJ2-7; the D is unclear. The CDR3 is made up of 13 amino acids. Trimming removed 6 bases at V and 8 bases at J, with 17 bases between. Germline CDR1 MNHEY, CDR2 SVGAGI. CDR3 DNA: TGTGCCAGCAGCGCCGTAGCCCCACTGCAGCAGTACGTC. This gives the protein CASSAVAPLQQYV.